These 32 T cell receptor beta chains came from one sample sequenced in a study of cytomegalovirus exposure and HLA in healthy donors. It was with 60 Vbeta and 13 Jbeta primers that the PCR ran. Assay: immunoSEQ multiplex PCR; the TCRdb copy retains only in-frame clones and omits some. The sample lists about 140,000 clones, about three quarters seen once, with approximately 6.2% in the top ten. The sample consisted of PBMCs. These receptors all stem from a man between 35 and 55 years old in good health and CMV-seropositive.

This clone was seen a few times. This chain joins TRBV5-4 and TRBJ2-5; the D is unclear. The germline V and J ends were trimmed by 4 bases and 5 bases, with 15 bases remaining between them. The length of the CDR3 is 14 residues. Germline V CDR1 and CDR2: SGHNT, YYREEE (reference sequence). Here the CDR3 reads CASSKTIYGETQYF. The CDR3 bases are TGTGCCAGCAGCAAAACAATTTACGGGGAGACCCAGTACTTC.

The chain uses TRBV30 and TRBJ2-3, with TRBD1 matching over 9 bases. With 2 bases clipped from V and 3 bases from J, the junction kept 12 bases outside the gene matches. There are 17 residues in the CDR3. From germline, CDR1 is GTSNPN and CDR2 SVGIG (reference sequence). The CDR3 DNA reads TGTGCCTGGAGTCGGGCCTCCTGGACAGGGGCGACAGATACGCAGTATTTT. This codes for CAWSRASWTGATDTQYF.

This chain links TRBV30 with TRBJ2-7; D is undetermined. The germline gives CDR1 GTSNPN, CDR2 SVGIG (reference sequence). V lost 2 bases and J 4 bases, leaving 9 bases between the germline ends. This CDR3 is 12 amino acids long. The CDR3 here is CAWSNSRYEQYF. The CDR3 DNA is TGTGCCTGGAGTAATTCTAGGTACGAGCAGTACTTC.

This clone was counted a single time. V and J are TRBV27 and TRBJ2-2; D not certain. Germline V gives CDR1 MNHEY, CDR2 SMNVEV (reference sequence). V lost 2 bases and J lost 5, with 6 bases in between. The CDR3 sequence is 13 residues long. CDR3 in DNA: TGTGCCAGCAGTTTAGTCAGGACCGGGGAGCTGTTTTTT. Its translation is CASSLVRTGELFF.

This clone was seen a handful of times. The chain combines TRBV27 with TRBJ2-2; D is possibly TRBD1 (6 bases). The V gene's germline CDR1 is MNHEY and CDR2 SMNVEV (reference sequence). The CDR3 runs to 14 residues. V lost 3 bases, J lost 5 bases, and 10 bases lay in between. The DNA for the CDR3 is TGTGCCAGCAGTTTGTCCGACAGGACCGGGGAGCTGTTTTTT. Its protein is CASSLSDRTGELFF.

The chain has TRBV18 and TRBJ1-1; 7 nucleotides line up with TRBD1. Trimming cost V 6 bases and J 2 bases; bases outside gene matches: 6. The CDR3 is made up of 14 amino acids. The germline V gene has CDR1 KGHSH and CDR2 LQKENI. In DNA, the CDR3 is TGTGCCAGCTCTCGAGAGGGGGCTAACACTGAAGCTTTCTTT. It is translated as CASSREGANTEAFF.

The CDR3, as DNA: TGCGCCAGCAGCCCGTACTCTGCAGGGGCGCCTAATGAAAAACTGTTTTTT. Its protein product is CASSPYSAGAPNEKLFF. V is TRBV5-1 and J is TRBJ1-4; D might be TRBD1 (6 bases). Germline V lookup: CDR1 SGHRS, CDR2 YFSETQ. The CDR3 runs 17 residues. V lost 4 bases, J lost 3 bases, and 19 bases lay in between. Full variable domain (missing parts from reference TRBV5-1 and TRBJ1-4): KAGVTQTPRYLIKTRGQQVTLSCSPISGHRSVSWYQQTPGQGLQFLFEYFSETQRNKGNFPGRFSGRQFSNSRSEMNVSTLELGDSALYLCASSPYSAGAPNEKLFFGSGTQLSVL.

The chain is built from TRBV4-3 and TRBJ2-7; TRBD2 matches at 10 bases. V lost 2 bases, J lost 0 bases, and 4 bases stayed unmatched. In germline, CDR1 is LGHNA, CDR2 YSLEER. The CDR3 totals 16 residues. The DNA for the CDR3 is TGCGCCAGCAGCCAAAGGACTAGCGGTAGCTCCTACGAGCAGTACTTC. Residues: CASSQRTSGSSYEQYF.

The J gene is TRBJ2-1, the V gene TRBV5-1; 9 positions agree with TRBD1. V shed 4 bases, J shed 7 bases, and the junction held 12 bases outside the gene matches. The germline CDR1 and CDR2 sequences are SGHRS and YFSETQ. This CDR3 spans 16 amino acids. The CDR3 here is CASSPGDRTGANEQFF. The CDR3 DNA reads TGCGCCAGCAGCCCGGGCGATAGGACAGGGGCGAATGAGCAGTTCTTC.

The chain employs TRBV25-1 and TRBJ1-2, with 8 bases identical to TRBD1. The germline gives CDR1 MGHDK, CDR2 SYGVNS. The ends lost 3 bases at V and 6 bases at J; junction bases unmatched: 9. The CDR3 loop spans 15 amino acids. The CDR3, as DNA: TGTGCCAGCAGTGAGTGGGTGGGACAGGAGGATGGCTACACCTTC. Residues: CASSEWVGQEDGYTF.

The chain links TRBV11-2 to TRBJ2-3; D is unclear. Trimming took 6 bases from V and 3 from J, leaving 10 bases between them. The CDR3 sequence is 13 residues long. The germline V gene has CDR1 SGHAT and CDR2 FQNNGV. The CDR3 sequence: CASRSGLTDTQYF. DNA for the CDR3: TGTGCCAGCAGATCGGGTTTGACAGATACGCAGTATTTT.

The DNA of the CDR3 is TGTGCCAGCAGCCGGACAGTTGGATCCTACAATGAGCAGTTCTTC. Its translation is CASSRTVGSYNEQFF. V usage is TRBV7-2 and J usage is TRBJ2-1; D is possibly TRBD1 (6 bases). V lost 5 bases and J lost 1, with 12 bases in between. Germline CDR1 reads SGHTA; CDR2 reads FQGNSA. The length of the CDR3 is 15 residues.

The chain couples TRBV10-1 to TRBJ1-1; TRBD1 is a possible D gene (5 bases). The germline gives CDR1 WNHNN, CDR2 SYGVQD (reference sequence). The CDR3 runs 13 residues. V lost 4 bases, J lost 2 bases, and 8 bases lay in between. In DNA, the CDR3 is TGCGCCAGCAGTGGACAGTTAAACACTGAAGCTTTCTTT. It codes for CASSGQLNTEAFF.

This sequence joins TRBV2 and TRBJ1-2; tentative D call: TRBD1 (5 bases). V was cut by 4 bases and J by 2 bases, with 11 bases left in between. Germline values: CDR1 SNHLY, CDR2 FYNNEI. The CDR3 is made up of 14 amino acids. The CDR3 is CASSGQQVNYGYTF. The CDR3, as DNA: TGTGCCAGCAGTGGGCAACAGGTGAACTATGGCTACACCTTC.

V is TRBV29-1 and J is TRBJ1-1; D unclear. Germline V gene lookup returns CDR1 SQVTM and CDR2 ANQGSEA. This CDR3 comprises 12 residues. V lost 3 bases to trimming and J lost 6 bases, with 11 bases between them. CDR3 protein: CSVDEGIAEAFF. As DNA, the CDR3 is TGCAGCGTTGATGAGGGAATTGCTGAAGCTTTCTTT. The complete variable domain, with remaining parts taken from reference TRBV29-1 and TRBJ1-1, reads SAVISQKPSRDICQRGTSLTIQCQVDSQVTMMFWYRQQPGQSLTLIATANQGSEATYESGFVIDKFPISRPNLTFSTLTVSNMSPEDSSIYLCSVDEGIAEAFFGQGTRLTVV.

The chain links TRBV4-3 to TRBJ1-1; perhaps TRBD1 as D (5 bases). The germline V gene has CDR1 LGHNA and CDR2 YSLEER. The CDR3 has 15 amino acids. V lost 4 bases, J lost 4 bases, and 16 bases lay in between. This chain's CDR3 is CASSRPTITGTEAFF. The CDR3 DNA sequence: TGCGCCAGCAGCCGTCCCACAATTACAGGCACTGAAGCTTTCTTT.

The V gene is TRBV7-6, the J gene TRBJ2-1; 9 bases align to TRBD2. In germline, CDR1 is SGHVS, CDR2 FNYEAQ. J gave up 2 bases and V 6 bases, and 5 bases lay outside the gene matches. CDR3 length: 15 amino acids. CDR3 nucleotide sequence: TGTGCCAGCAGGACGACTAGCGGAGCCTACAATGAGCAGTTCTTC. Protein product: CASRTTSGAYNEQFF. Drawing the rest from reference TRBV7-6 and TRBJ2-1, the complete variable domain is GAGVSQSPRYKVTKRGQDVALRCDPISGHVSLYWYRQALGQGPEFLTYFNYEAQQDKSGLPNDRFSAERPEGSISTLTIQRTEQRDSAMYRCASRTTSGAYNEQFFGPGTRLTVL.

This clone has a single count. The chain carries TRBV5-1 and TRBJ2-2, with 9 bases lining up with TRBD2. The J segment lost 6 bases and the V segment lost 2 bases, leaving 5 bases of the junction unmatched. There are 15 residues in the CDR3. Looked up from germline, CDR1 is SGHRS and CDR2 is YFSETQ. The CDR3 DNA is TGCGCCAGCAGCTTAGCGGGAGGTCAGGCCGGGGAGCTGTTTTTT. Translating gives CASSLAGGQAGELFF.

This sequence joins TRBV4-2 and TRBJ1-2; the D is unclear. The germline V gene has CDR1 LGHNA and CDR2 YNFKEQ. The CDR3 is made up of 15 amino acids. Deletions cut 0 bases from V and 6 bases from J, with 14 bases between. CDR3 sequence (DNA): TGTGCCAGCAGCCAAGATCTACGGCGCGGGAATGGCTACACCTTC. Protein: CASSQDLRRGNGYTF.

The chain has TRBV27 and TRBJ2-7, with 7 bases matching TRBD1. Germline CDR1 MNHEY, CDR2 SMNVEV (reference sequence). Trimming cost V 3 bases and J 1 base; bases outside gene matches: 6. The CDR3 runs to 15 residues. CDR3 DNA sequence: TGTGCCAGCAGTTTGTCCTGGGACAGATCCTACGAGCAGTACTTC. This encodes CASSLSWDRSYEQYF.

The CDR3 DNA is TGTGCCAGCAGCTCCACAGGGTTGGGGCACACCGGGGAGCTGTTTTTT. This sequence encodes CASSSTGLGHTGELFF. The chain links TRBV5-8 to TRBJ2-2; the D gene is possibly TRBD1 (6 bases). In germline, CDR1 is SGHTS, CDR2 YDEGEE. V was pared by 3 bases and J by 3 bases, with 15 bases between. The CDR3 loop spans 16 amino acids.

The chain combines TRBV18 with TRBJ1-4; possible D gene TRBD1, 5 bases. V dropped 2 bases and J dropped 4 bases, with 11 bases sitting between them. The CDR3 covers 15 residues. Germline V gene lookup returns CDR1 KGHSH and CDR2 LQKENI. The CDR3 is CASSPTQGLNEKLFF. CDR3 sequence (DNA): TGTGCCAGCTCACCAACCCAGGGTCTTAATGAAAAACTGTTTTTT.

The rearrangement joins TRBV6-5 to TRBJ1-4; no clear D gene. The CDR3 spans 15 residues. The germline V and J ends were trimmed by 6 bases and 4 bases, with 15 bases remaining between them. The germline gives CDR1 MNHEY, CDR2 SVGAGI. The CDR3 coding sequence is TGTGCCAGCAGCCGTGAGCGGTCTCTTAATGAAAAACTGTTTTTT. Amino acid sequence: CASSRERSLNEKLFF.

The gene calls are TRBV9 and TRBJ2-7; TRBD2 agrees at 8 bases. The CDR3 contains 14 residues. V was pared by 6 bases and J by 7 bases, with 12 bases of the junction left unmatched. Germline V gives CDR1 SGDLS, CDR2 YYNGEE. For the CDR3, the DNA is TGTGCCAGCACGCCGAGCGGGAGCTCCAGGGAGCAGTACTTC. It translates to CASTPSGSSREQYF.

The genes are TRBV2 and TRBJ1-1; TRBD1 matches 7 bases. Trimming removed 2 bases from V and 0 bases from J; junction bases left unmatched: 6. The germline V gene encodes CDR1 SNHLY and CDR2 FYNNEI. The CDR3 loop spans 16 amino acids. The DNA of the CDR3 is TGTGCCAGCAGTGAACTCGACAGGGCTGTGAACACTGAAGCTTTCTTT. Its translation is CASSELDRAVNTEAFF.

J is TRBJ1-4 and V is TRBV27, with D possibly being TRBD1 (6 bases). The V gene lost 5 bases and the J gene lost 8 bases, with 18 bases spanning the gap. The length of the CDR3 is 15 residues. The germline CDR1 and CDR2 sequences are MNHEY and SMNVEV (reference sequence). The CDR3 here is CASSPSGGWGEKLFF. The DNA of the CDR3 is TGTGCCAGCAGTCCCAGCGGGGGCTGGGGGGAAAAACTGTTTTTT.

The chain carries TRBV6-6 and TRBJ2-7; weak D call: TRBD2 (5 bases). V was trimmed by 7 bases and J by 5 bases, leaving 9 bases between them. This CDR3 spans 11 amino acids. Looked up from germline, CDR1 is MNHNY and CDR2 is SVGAGI (reference sequence). The CDR3 DNA sequence: TGTGCCAGCACCTACGGGAACGAGCAGTACTTC. Its protein is CASTYGNEQYF.

The gene calls are TRBV12-5 and TRBJ1-1; 9 nucleotides match TRBD1. The CDR3 sequence is 16 residues long. Trimming took 0 bases from V and 7 from J; bases not matched to a gene: 9. Germline-derived CDR1 and CDR2 are LGHNT and FRNRAP. This CDR3 is CASGLVKGQGESEAFF. The CDR3 DNA follows: TGTGCTAGTGGTTTGGTAAAGGGACAGGGTGAAAGTGAAGCTTTCTTT.

The J gene is TRBJ1-4, the V gene TRBV19; no clear D. From germline, CDR1 is LNHDA and CDR2 SQIVND (reference sequence). The CDR3 contains 14 residues. Trimming removed 7 bases from V and 5 bases from J, with 14 bases in between. The CDR3 spells CASKTGVANEKLFF. The DNA of the CDR3 is TGTGCCAGTAAGACGGGAGTAGCGAATGAAAAACTGTTTTTT.

This clone appeared a single time. This rearrangement joins TRBV30 to TRBJ1-1; 8 bases are shared with TRBD1. This CDR3 has 13 amino acids. Unmatched junction bases numbered 6, after V lost 5 bases and J lost 4 bases. Germline lookup yields CDR1 GTSNPN and CDR2 SVGIG (reference sequence). CDR3 coding DNA: TGTGCCTGGGACAGGGGAGGGACCACTGAAGCTTTCTTT. It encodes CAWDRGGTTEAFF.

The chain is built from TRBV7-2 and TRBJ2-3; D is uncertain. The germline gives CDR1 SGHTA, CDR2 FQGNSA. V lost 3 bases, J lost 5 bases, and 3 bases lay in between. CDR3 length equals 11 residues. The CDR3 reads CASSLRDTQYF. For the CDR3, the DNA is TGTGCCAGCAGCTTGAGAGATACGCAGTATTTT.

V gene TRBV18 combines with J gene TRBJ2-7; weak D call: TRBD1 (5 bases). Trimming removed 1 base from V and 4 bases from J, with 11 bases in between. Germline CDR1 is KGHSH and CDR2 is LQKENI. CDR3 length: 14 amino acids. CDR3 sequence (DNA): TGTGCCAGCTCACCACAAAAAACAGGTTACGAGCAGTACTTC. As protein: CASSPQKTGYEQYF. Together with reference TRBV18 and TRBJ2-7, the CDR3 gives the full variable domain: NAGVMQNPRHLVRRRGQEARLRCSPMKGHSHVYWYRQLPEEGLKFMVYLQKENIIDESGMPKERFSAEFPKEGPSILRIQQVVRGDSAAYFCASSPQKTGYEQYFGPGTRLTVT.